The clone carrying this T cell receptor (beta chain) was counted a few times. The record originates from a study of T-cell memory formation after mild COVID-19. Study background: Clustering of TCRs was largely donor specific.

TCRdb fed the 5' RACE reads into MiXCR, producing one record per CDR3 protein. The sample has around 200,000 distinct CDR3 sequences, 15% to 20% seen once. The J segment lost 5 bases and the V segment lost 2 bases, leaving 4 bases of the junction unmatched. The CDR3 runs 15 residues. Sequenced input: PBMCs or a T cell subset sorted from them (not recorded which). The receptor's source is an adult woman who had mild COVID-19 (a few samples of this study predate the infection). Cell type and time point are not known. V is TRBV12-3 or TRBV12-4 and J is TRBJ2-1, with 9 positions matching TRBD1. The CDR3, as DNA: TGTGCCAGCAGTTTACTCGGGACAGGGAACAATGAGCAGTTCTTC. This codes for CASSLLGTGNNEQFF.